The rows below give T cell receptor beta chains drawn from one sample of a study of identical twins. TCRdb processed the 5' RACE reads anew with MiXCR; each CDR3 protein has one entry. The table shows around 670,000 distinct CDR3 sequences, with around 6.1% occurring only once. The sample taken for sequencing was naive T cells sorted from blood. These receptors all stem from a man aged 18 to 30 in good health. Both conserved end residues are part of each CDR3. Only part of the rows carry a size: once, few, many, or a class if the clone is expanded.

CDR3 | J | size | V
CASSPTRTSGQETQYF | TRBJ2-5 | few | TRBV7-8
CASSSGYPSNEQFF | TRBJ2-1 | many | TRBV7-9
CASSLGPLTGGYNEQFF | TRBJ2-1 | few | TRBV7-2
CASSVQVHTEAFF | TRBJ1-1 | few | TRBV9
CASSGLGTSGQGSYEQYF | TRBJ2-7 | few | TRBV11-2
CASRLVRSNEQFF | TRBJ2-1 | few | TRBV27
CSATRGDQYF | TRBJ2-5 | many | TRBV29-1
CASSQDRTGGEQFF | TRBJ2-1 | many | TRBV4-3
CAISDSGGNGYTF | TRBJ1-2 | many | TRBV10-3
CATPLKAGAYNEQFF | TRBJ2-1 | many | TRBV15
CASSLSGGYDYEQFF | TRBJ2-1 | few | TRBV28
CASSPPTGESTEAFF | TRBJ1-1 | . | TRBV12-3/TRBV12-4
CAITSPGEDTQYF | TRBJ2-3 | many | TRBV10-3
CASSLVRVTYNEQFF | TRBJ2-1 | many | TRBV5-1
CATSGFAQGEGGELFF | TRBJ2-2 | . | TRBV24-1
CASSWTSGGSTDTQYF | TRBJ2-3 | many | TRBV5-5
CASSPWGQSYNEQFF | TRBJ2-1 | few | TRBV12-3/TRBV12-4
CAIRAGQTYEQYF | TRBJ2-7 | many | TRBV10-3
CAISVSPTEGPHNEQFF | TRBJ2-1 | few | TRBV10-3
CASSFVTGRNQPQHF | TRBJ1-5 | . | TRBV27
CATSGLSNEQFF | TRBJ2-1 | few | TRBV24-1
CATSRVRSDTQYF | TRBJ2-3 | few | TRBV15
CASSLPGTSGRAGNEQFF | TRBJ2-1 | few | TRBV5-1
CASSLAQGTLGETQYF | TRBJ2-5 | many | TRBV5-1